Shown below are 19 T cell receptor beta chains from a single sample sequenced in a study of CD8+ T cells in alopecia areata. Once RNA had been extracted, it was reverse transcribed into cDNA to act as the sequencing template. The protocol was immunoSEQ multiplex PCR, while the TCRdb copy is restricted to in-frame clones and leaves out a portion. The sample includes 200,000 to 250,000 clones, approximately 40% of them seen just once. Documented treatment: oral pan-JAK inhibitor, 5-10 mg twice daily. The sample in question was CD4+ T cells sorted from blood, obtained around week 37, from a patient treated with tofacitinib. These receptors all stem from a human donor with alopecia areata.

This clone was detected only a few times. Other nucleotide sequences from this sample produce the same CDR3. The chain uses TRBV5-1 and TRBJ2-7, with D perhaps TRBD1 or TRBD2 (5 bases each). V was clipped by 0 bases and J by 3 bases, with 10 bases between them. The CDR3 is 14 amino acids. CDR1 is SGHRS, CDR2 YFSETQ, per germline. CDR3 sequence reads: CASSLVGGSYEQYF. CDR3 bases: TGCGCCAGCAGCTTGGTTGGGGGAAGCTACGAGCAGTACTTC.

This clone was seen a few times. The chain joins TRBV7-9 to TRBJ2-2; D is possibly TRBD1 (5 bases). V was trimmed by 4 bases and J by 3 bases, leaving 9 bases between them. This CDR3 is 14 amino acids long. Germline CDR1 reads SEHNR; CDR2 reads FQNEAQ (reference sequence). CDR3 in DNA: TGTGCCAGCAGCTGGGGCGGCCACACCGGGGAGCTGTTTTTT. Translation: CASSWGGHTGELFF.

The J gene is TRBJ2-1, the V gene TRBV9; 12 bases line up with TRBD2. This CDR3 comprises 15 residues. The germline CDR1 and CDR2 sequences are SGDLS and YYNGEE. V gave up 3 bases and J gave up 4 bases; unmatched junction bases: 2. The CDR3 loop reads CASSDGLAGYNEQFF. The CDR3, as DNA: TGTGCCAGCAGCGATGGACTAGCGGGGTACAATGAGCAGTTCTTC.

The CDR3 DNA follows: TGTGCCAGCAGCCCGCCGGCAGGGAATAATGAAAAACTGTTTTTT. Translating gives CASSPPAGNNEKLFF. This sequence joins TRBV28 and TRBJ1-4; maybe TRBD1 (5 bases). The germline gives CDR1 MDHEN, CDR2 SYDVKM. This CDR3 has 15 amino acids. The germline V and J ends were trimmed by 6 bases and 4 bases, with 15 bases remaining between them. Filled out from reference TRBV28 and TRBJ1-4, the complete variable domain reads DVKVTQSSRYLVKRTGEKVFLECVQDMDHENMFWYRQDPGLGLRLIYFSYDVKMKEKGDIPEGYSVSREKKERFSLILESASTNQTSMYLCASSPPAGNNEKLFFGSGTQLSVL.

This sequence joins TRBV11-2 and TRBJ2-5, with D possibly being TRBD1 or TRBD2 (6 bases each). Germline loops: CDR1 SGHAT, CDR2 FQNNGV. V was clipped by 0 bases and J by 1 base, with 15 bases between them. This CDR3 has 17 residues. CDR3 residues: CASSLENLGGGQETQYF. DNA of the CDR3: TGTGCCAGCAGCTTAGAAAATTTAGGGGGAGGCCAAGAGACCCAGTACTTC.

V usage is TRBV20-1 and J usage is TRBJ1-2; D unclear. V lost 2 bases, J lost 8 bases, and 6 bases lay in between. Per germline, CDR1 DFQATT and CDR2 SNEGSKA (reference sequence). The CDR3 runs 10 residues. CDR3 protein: CSARLVGYTF. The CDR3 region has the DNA TGCAGTGCTAGACTAGTGGGCTACACCTTC.

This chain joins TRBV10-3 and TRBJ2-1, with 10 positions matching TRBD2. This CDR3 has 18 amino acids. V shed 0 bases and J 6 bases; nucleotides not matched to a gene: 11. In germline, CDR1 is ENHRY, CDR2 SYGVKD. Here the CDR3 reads CAISESTLRSGRANEQFF. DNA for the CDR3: TGTGCCATCAGTGAGTCGACTCTTCGAAGCGGGAGGGCCAATGAGCAGTTCTTC.

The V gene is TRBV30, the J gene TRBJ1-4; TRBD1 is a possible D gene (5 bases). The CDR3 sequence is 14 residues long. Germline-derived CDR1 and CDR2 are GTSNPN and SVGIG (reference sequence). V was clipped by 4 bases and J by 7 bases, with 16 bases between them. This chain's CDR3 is CAWTGGAVGEKLFF. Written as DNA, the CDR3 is TGTGCCTGGACGGGGGGAGCCGTAGGTGAAAAACTGTTTTTT.

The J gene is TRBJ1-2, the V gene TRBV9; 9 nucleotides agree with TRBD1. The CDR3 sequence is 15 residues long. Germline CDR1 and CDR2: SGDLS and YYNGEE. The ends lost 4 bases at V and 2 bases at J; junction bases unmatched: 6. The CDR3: CASSPSTGGNYGYTF. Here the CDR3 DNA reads TGTGCCAGCAGCCCTTCGACAGGGGGAAACTATGGCTACACCTTC.

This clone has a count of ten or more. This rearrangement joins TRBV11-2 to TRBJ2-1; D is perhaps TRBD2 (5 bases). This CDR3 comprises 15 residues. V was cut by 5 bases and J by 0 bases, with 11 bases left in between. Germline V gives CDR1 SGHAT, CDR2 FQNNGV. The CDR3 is CASSPQAASYNEQFF. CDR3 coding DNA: TGTGCCAGCAGCCCCCAAGCGGCCTCCTACAATGAGCAGTTCTTC. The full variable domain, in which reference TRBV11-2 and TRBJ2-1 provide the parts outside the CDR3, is EAGVAQSPRYKIIEKRQSVAFWCNPISGHATLYWYQQILGQGPKLLIQFQNNGVVDDSQLPKDRFSAERLKGVDSTLKIQPAKLEDSAVYLCASSPQAASYNEQFFGPGTRLTVL.

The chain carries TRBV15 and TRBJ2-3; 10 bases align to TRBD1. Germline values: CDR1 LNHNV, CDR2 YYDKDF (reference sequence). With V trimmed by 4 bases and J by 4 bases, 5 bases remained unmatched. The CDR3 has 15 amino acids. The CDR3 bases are TGTGCCACCAGCACGGGCGGGACAGGGGCAGATACGCAGTATTTT. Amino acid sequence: CATSTGGTGADTQYF. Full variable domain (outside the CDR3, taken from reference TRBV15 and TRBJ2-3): DAMVIQNPRYQVTQFGKPVTLSCSQTLNHNVMYWYQQKSSQAPKLLFHYYDKDFNNEADTPDNFQSRRPNTSFCFLDIRSPGLGDTAMYLCATSTGGTGADTQYFGPGTRLTVL.

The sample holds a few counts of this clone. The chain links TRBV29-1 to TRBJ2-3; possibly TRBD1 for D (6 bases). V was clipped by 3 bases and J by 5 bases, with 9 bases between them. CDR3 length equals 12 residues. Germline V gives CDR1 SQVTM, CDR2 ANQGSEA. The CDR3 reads CSVDRGVDTQYF. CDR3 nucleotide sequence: TGCAGCGTTGACAGGGGAGTAGATACGCAGTATTTT.

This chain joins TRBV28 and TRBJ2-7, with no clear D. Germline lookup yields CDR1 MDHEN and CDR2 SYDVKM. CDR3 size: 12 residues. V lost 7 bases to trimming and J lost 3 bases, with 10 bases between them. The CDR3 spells CASNTEIYEQYF. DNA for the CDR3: TGTGCCAGCAATACAGAGATCTACGAGCAGTACTTC.

CDR3 sequence reads: CASSYSRLSGYTF. The CDR3 DNA follows: TGTGCCAGCAGTTACTCCCGATTGTCCGGCTACACCTTC. The genes are TRBV6-5 and TRBJ1-2, with D unclear. The V end was cut by 0 bases, the J end by 8 bases, with 10 bases between. Germline loops: CDR1 MNHEY, CDR2 SVGAGI. The CDR3 extends over 13 amino acids.

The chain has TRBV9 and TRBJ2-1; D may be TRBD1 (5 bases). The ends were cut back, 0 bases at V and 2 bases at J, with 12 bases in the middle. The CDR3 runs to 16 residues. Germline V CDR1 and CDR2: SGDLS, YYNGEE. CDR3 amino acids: CASSVEGSTAYNEQFF. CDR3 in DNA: TGTGCCAGCAGCGTAGAGGGGTCTACTGCCTACAATGAGCAGTTCTTC.

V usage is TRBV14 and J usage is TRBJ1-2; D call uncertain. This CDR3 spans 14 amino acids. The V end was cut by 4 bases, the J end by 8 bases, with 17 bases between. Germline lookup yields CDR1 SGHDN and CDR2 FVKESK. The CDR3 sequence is CASSPRYVSGGYTF. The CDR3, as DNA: TGTGCCAGCAGCCCCCGATACGTGTCGGGAGGCTACACCTTC.

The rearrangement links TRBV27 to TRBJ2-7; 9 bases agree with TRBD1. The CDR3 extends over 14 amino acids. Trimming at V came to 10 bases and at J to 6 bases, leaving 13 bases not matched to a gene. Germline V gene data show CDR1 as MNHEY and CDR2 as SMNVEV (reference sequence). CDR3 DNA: TGTGCCACCCGAGGACAGGGGAGAAAGGCCGAGCAGTACTTC. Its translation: CATRGQGRKAEQYF.

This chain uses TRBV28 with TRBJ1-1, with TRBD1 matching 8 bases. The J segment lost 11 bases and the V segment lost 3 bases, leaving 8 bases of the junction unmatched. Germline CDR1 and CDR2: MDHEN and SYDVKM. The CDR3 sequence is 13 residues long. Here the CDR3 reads CASSFGDRLEAFF. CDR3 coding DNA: TGTGCCAGCAGTTTCGGGGACAGGCTCGAGGCTTTCTTT.

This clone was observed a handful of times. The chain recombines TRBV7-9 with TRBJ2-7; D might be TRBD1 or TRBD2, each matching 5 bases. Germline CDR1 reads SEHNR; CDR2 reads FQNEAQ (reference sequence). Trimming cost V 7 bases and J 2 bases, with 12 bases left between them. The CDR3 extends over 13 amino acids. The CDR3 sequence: CASTWDGTYEQYF. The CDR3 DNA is TGTGCCAGCACCTGGGACGGAACCTACGAGCAGTACTTC.